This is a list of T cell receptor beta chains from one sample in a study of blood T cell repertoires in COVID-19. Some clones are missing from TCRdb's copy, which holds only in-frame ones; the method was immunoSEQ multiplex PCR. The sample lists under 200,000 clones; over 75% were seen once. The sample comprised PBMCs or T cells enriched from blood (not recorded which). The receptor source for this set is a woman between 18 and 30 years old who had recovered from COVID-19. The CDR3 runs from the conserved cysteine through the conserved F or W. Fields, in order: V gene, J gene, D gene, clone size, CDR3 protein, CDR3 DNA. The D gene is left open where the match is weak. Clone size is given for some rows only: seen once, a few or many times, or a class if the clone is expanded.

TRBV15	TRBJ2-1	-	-	CATSRIFVSGEQFF	TGTGCCACCAGCAGGATATTCGTTTCGGGTGAGCAGTTCTTC
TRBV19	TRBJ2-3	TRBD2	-	CASTIAGRGTDTQYF	TGTGCCAGTACCATAGCGGGAAGGGGCACAGATACGCAGTATTTT
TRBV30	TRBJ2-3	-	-	CAWSVAGNTDTQYF	TGTGCCTGGAGTGTGGCAGGGAACACAGATACGCAGTATTTT
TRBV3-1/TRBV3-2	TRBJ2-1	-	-	CASKRGRPQALYNEQFF	TGTGCCAGCAAAAGGGGCAGACCCCAGGCCCTTTACAATGAGCAGTTCTTC
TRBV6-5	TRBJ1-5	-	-	CASQGQNSNQPQHF	TGTGCCAGCCAAGGACAGAATAGCAATCAGCCCCAGCATTTT
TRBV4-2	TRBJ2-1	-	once	CASSQDLMGGGIFEQFF	TGTGCCAGCAGCCAGGACCTGATGGGAGGTGGTATCTTTGAGCAGTTCTTC
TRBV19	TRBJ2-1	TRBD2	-	CASRGGGTSGNNEQFF	TGTGCCAGTAGGGGGGGTGGGACTAGCGGGAATAATGAGCAGTTCTTC
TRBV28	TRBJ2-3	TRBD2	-	CASSSIRLAGGTDTQYF	TGTGCCAGCAGTTCCATCCGACTAGCGGGAGGTACAGATACGCAGTATTTT
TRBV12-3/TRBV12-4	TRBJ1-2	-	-	CASRGAAAGYTF	TGTGCCAGCAGAGGGGCGGCTGCGGGCTACACCTTC
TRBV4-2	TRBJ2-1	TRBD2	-	CASSQAGGYRGAGGYNEQFF	TGTGCCAGCAGCCAAGCCGGGGGGTATAGGGGAGCGGGAGGTTACAATGAGCAGTTCTTC
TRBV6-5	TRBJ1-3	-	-	CASSRAYGNTIYF	TGTGCCAGCAGCAGGGCGTACGGAAACACCATATATTTT
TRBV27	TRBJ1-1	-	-	CASTPDIAGTEAFF	TGTGCCAGCACCCCGGACATCGCAGGGACTGAAGCTTTCTTT
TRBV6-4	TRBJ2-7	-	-	CASSDSVRREQYF	TGTGCCAGCAGTGATAGCGTGCGCAGGGAGCAGTACTTC
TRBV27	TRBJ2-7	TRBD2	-	CASSLWPSGTYEQYF	TGTGCCAGCAGTTTATGGCCTAGCGGGACCTACGAGCAGTACTTC
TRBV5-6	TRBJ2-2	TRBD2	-	CASSTLAGGDTGELFF	TGTGCCAGCAGCACTCTAGCGGGAGGGGACACCGGGGAGCTGTTTTTT
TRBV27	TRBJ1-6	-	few	CASSPWSGNNSPLHF	TGTGCCAGCAGTCCCTGGAGCGGCAATAATTCACCCCTCCACTTT
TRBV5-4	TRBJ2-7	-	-	CASSESDTTYEQYF	TGTGCCAGCAGCGAATCGGACACGACCTACGAGCAGTACTTC
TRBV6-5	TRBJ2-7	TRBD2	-	CASRYSGVADEQYF	TGTGCCAGCAGATATAGCGGGGTTGCGGACGAGCAGTACTTC
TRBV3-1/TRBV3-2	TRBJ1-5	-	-	CASSQGGRGPQHF	TGTGCCAGCAGCCAAGGGGGGAGGGGGCCCCAGCATTTT
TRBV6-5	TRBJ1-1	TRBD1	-	CASTGTGWSEAFF	TGTGCCAGCACCGGGACAGGGTGGTCTGAAGCTTTCTTT
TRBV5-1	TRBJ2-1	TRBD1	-	CASSTGQNSYNEQFF	TGCGCCAGCAGCACGGGACAGAACTCCTACAATGAGCAGTTCTTC
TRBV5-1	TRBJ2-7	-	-	CASSYLQGLSSYEQYF	TGCGCCAGCAGCTACTTACAGGGCTTGAGCTCCTACGAGCAGTACTTC
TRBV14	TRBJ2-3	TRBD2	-	CASSQDLGTSGTDTQYF	TGTGCCAGCAGCCAAGATTTAGGGACTAGCGGCACAGATACGCAGTATTTT
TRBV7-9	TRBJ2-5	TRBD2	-	CASMRAGGPSGTQYF	TGTGCCAGCATGAGGGCGGGAGGGCCTTCAGGGACCCAGTACTTC
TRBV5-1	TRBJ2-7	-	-	CASSLGGGEDYEQYF	TGCGCCAGCAGCTTGGGAGGGGGGGAGGACTACGAGCAGTACTTC
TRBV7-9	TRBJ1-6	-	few	CASSLAGGSYNSPLHF	TGTGCCAGCAGCTTAGCGGGGGGATCCTATAATTCACCCCTCCACTTT
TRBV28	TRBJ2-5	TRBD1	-	CASSSTGYAETQYF	TGTGCCAGCAGTTCGACAGGGTACGCGGAGACCCAGTACTTC
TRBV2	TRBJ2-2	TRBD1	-	CASRRRQGRTGELFF	TGTGCCAGCCGACGAAGACAGGGGCGTACCGGGGAGCTGTTTTTT
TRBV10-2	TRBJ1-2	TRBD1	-	CASSVGQEIYGYTF	TGCGCCAGCAGTGTAGGACAGGAGATCTATGGCTACACCTTC
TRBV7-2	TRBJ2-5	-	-	CASSPGGPRETQYF	TGTGCCAGCAGCCCCGGGGGGCCCCGGGAGACCCAGTACTTC
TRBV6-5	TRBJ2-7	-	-	CASSRRATTYEQYF	TGTGCCAGCAGTAGGAGGGCAACGACCTACGAGCAGTACTTC